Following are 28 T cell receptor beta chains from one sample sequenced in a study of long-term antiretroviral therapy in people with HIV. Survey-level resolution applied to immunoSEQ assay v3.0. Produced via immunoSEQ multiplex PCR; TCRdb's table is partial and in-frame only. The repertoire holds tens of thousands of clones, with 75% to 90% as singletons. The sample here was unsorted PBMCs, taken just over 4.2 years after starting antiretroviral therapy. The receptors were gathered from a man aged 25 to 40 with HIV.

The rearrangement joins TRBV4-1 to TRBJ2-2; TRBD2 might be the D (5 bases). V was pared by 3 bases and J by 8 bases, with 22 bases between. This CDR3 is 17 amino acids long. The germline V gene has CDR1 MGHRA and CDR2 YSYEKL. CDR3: CASSQGADDILAGELFF. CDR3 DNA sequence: TGCGCCAGCAGCCAGGGAGCCGATGATATCTTGGCAGGGGAGCTGTTTTTT.

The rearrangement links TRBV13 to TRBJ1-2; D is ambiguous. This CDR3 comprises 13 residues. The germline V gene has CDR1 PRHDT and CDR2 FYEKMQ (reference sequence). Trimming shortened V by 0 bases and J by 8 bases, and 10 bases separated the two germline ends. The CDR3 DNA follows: TGTGCCAGCAGCTTAGGGGGGAGAGGCGGCTACACCTTC. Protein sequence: CASSLGGRGGYTF.

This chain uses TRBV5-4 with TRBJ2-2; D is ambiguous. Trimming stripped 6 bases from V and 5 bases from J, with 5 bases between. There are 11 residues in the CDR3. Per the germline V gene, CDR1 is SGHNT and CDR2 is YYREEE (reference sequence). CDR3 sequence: CASTLTGELFF. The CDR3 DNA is TGTGCCAGCACCCTGACCGGGGAGCTGTTTTTT.

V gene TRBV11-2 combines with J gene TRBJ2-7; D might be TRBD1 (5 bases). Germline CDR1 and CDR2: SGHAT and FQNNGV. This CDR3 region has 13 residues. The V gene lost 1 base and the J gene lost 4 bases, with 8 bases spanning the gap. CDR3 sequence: CASSLGRAYEQYF. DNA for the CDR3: TGTGCCAGCAGCTTAGGCAGGGCTTACGAGCAGTACTTC.

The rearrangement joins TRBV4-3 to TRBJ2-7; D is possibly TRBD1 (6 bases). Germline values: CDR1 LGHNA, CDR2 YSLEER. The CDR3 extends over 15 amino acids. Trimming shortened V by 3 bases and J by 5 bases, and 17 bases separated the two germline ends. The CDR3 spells CASSQGVGAPDEQYF. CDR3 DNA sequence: TGCGCCAGCAGCCAGGGCGTGGGGGCGCCCGACGAGCAGTACTTC.

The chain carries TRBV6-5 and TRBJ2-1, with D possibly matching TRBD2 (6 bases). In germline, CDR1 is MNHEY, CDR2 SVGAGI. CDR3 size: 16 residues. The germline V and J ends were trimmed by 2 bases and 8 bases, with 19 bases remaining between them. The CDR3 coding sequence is TGTGCCAGCAGTTACCCCGGATCTGGGGGAGGCGATGAGCAGTTCTTC. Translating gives CASSYPGSGGGDEQFF.

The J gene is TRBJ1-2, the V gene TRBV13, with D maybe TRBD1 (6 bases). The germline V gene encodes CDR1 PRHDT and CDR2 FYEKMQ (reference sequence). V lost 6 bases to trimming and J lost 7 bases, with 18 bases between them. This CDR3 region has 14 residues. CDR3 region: CASRRRQGHFGYTF. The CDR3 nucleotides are TGTGCCAGCAGACGACGCCAGGGACATTTTGGCTACACCTTC.

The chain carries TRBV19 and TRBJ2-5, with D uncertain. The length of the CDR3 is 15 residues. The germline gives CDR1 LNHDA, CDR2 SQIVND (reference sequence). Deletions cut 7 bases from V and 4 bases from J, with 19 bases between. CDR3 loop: CASTYTFGLGETQYF. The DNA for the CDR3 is TGTGCCAGTACCTATACTTTCGGCCTAGGAGAGACCCAGTACTTC.

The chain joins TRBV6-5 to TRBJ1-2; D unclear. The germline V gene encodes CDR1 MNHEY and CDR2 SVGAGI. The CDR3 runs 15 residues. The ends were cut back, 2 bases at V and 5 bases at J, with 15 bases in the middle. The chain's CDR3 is CASSYATWAPYGYTF. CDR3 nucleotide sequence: TGTGCCAGCAGTTACGCCACTTGGGCGCCGTATGGCTACACCTTC.

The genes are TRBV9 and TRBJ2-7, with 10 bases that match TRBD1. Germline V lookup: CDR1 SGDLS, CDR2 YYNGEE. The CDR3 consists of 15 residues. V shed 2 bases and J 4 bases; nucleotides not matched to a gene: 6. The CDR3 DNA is TGTGCCAGCAGCGTCGGGGGACAGGGGATATACGAGCAGTACTTC. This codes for CASSVGGQGIYEQYF.

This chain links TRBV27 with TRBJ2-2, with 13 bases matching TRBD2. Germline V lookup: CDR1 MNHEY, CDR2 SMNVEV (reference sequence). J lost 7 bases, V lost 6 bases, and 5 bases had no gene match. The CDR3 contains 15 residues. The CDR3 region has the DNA TGTGCCAGCAGGGTAGGGACTAGCGGGGACGGGGAGCTGTTTTTT. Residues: CASRVGTSGDGELFF.

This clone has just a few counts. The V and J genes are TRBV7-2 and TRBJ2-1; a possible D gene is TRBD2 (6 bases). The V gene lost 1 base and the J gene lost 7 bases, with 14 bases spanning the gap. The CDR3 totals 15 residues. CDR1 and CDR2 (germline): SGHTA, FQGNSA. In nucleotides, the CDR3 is TGTGCCAGCAGCTTAGGGAGGGATTACCTAAATGAGCAGTTCTTC. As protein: CASSLGRDYLNEQFF.

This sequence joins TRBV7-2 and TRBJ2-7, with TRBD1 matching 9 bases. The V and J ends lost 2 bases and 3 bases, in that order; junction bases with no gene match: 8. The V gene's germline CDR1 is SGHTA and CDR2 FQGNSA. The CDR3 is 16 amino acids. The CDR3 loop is CASSLRPGQGNYEQYF. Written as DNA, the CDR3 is TGTGCCAGCAGCTTACGCCCGGGACAGGGAAACTACGAGCAGTACTTC.

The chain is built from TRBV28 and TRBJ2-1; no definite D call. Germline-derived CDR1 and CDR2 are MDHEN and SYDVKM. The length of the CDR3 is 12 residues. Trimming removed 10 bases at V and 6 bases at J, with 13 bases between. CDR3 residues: CAIEEGPNEQFF. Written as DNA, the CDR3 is TGTGCCATCGAGGAAGGCCCCAATGAGCAGTTCTTC.

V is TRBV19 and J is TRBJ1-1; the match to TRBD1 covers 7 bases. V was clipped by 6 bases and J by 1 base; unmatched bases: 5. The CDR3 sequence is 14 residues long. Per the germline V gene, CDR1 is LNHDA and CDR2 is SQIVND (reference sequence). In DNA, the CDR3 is TGTGCCAGTAGCCCGGGACAGCCGAACACTGAAGCTTTCTTT. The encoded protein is CASSPGQPNTEAFF. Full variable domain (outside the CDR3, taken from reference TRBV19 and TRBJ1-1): DGGITQSPKYLFRKEGQNVTLSCEQNLNHDAMYWYRQDPGQGLRLIYYSQIVNDFQKGDIAEGYSVSREKKESFPLTVTSAQKNPTAFYLCASSPGQPNTEAFFGQGTRLTVV.

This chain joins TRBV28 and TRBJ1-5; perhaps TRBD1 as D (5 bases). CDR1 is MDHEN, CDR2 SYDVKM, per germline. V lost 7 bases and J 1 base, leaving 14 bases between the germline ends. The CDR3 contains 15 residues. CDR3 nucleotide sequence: TGTGCCAGCATTGACAGCCTAATCAGCAATCAGCCCCAGCATTTT. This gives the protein CASIDSLISNQPQHF.

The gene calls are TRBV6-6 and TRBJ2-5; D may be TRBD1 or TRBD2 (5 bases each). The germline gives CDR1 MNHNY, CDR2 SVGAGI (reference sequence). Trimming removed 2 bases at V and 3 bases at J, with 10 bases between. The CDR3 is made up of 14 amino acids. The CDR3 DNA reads TGTGCCAGCAGTTACGGGGGTTGGGAAGAGACCCAGTACTTC. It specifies CASSYGGWEETQYF.

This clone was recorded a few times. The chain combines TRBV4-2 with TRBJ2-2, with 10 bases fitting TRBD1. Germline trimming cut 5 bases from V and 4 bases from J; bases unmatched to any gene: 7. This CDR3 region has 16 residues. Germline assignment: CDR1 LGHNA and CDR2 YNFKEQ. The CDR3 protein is CASSDRQGALTGELFF. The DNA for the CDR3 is TGTGCCAGCAGCGATCGACAGGGGGCTCTCACCGGGGAGCTGTTTTTT.

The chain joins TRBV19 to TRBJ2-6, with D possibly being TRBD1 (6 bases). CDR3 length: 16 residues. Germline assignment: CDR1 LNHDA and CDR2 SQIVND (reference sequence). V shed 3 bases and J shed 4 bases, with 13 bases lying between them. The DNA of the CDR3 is TGTGCCAGTAGTATGGACCTGGGGGCCGGGGCCAACGTCCTGACTTTC. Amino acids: CASSMDLGAGANVLTF.

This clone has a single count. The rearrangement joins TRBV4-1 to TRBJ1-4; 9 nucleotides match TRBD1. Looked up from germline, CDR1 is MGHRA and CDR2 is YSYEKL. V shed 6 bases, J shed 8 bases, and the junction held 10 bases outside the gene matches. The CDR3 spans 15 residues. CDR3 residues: CASRGTGTGHEKLFF. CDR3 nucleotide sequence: TGCGCCAGCAGAGGCACCGGGACAGGGCACGAAAAACTGTTTTTT.

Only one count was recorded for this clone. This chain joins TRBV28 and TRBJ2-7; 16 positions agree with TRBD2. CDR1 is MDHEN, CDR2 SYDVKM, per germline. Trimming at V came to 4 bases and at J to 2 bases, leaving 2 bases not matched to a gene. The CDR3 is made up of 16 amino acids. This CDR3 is CASSSGLAGGPYEQYF. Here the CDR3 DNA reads TGTGCCAGCAGTTCGGGACTAGCGGGAGGGCCCTACGAGCAGTACTTC.

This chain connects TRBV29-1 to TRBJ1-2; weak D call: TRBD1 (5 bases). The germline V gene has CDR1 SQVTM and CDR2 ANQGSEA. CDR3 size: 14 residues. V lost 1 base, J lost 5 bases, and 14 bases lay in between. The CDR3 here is CSVEGEGTDYGYTF. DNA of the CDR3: TGCAGCGTTGAAGGGGAGGGGACCGATTATGGCTACACCTTC.

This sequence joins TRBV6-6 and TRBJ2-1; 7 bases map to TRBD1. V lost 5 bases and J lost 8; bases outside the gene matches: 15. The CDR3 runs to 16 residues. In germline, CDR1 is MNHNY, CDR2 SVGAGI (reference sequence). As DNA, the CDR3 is TGTGCCAGCAGTCGCGACCAGACAGGGTCGGTGGATGAGCAGTTCTTC. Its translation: CASSRDQTGSVDEQFF.

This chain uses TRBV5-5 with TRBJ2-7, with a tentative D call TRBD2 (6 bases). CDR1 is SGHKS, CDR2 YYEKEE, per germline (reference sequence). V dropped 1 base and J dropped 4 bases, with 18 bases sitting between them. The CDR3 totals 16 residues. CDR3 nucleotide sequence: TGTGCCAGCAGCTTGTTTGTGTCGTCAGGGAGGTACGAGCAGTACTTC. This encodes CASSLFVSSGRYEQYF.

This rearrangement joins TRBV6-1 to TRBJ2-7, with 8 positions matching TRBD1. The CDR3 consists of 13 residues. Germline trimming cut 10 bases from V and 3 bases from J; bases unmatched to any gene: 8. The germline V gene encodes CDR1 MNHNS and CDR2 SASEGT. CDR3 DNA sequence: TGTGCCACCCGGACAGGGACGGGCTACGAGCAGTACTTC. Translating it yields CATRTGTGYEQYF.

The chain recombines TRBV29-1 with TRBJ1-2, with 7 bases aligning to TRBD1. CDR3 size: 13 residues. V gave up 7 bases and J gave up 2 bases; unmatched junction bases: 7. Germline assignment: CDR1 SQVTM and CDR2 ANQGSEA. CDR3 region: CSASDRYNYGYTF. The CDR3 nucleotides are TGCAGCGCCTCGGACAGGTACAACTATGGCTACACCTTC.

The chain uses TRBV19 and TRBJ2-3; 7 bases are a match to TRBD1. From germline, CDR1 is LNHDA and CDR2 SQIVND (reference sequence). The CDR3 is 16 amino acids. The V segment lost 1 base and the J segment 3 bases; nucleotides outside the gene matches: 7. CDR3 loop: CASSIVPGGHTDTQYF. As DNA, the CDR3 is TGTGCCAGTAGTATAGTTCCAGGGGGACATACAGATACGCAGTATTTT.

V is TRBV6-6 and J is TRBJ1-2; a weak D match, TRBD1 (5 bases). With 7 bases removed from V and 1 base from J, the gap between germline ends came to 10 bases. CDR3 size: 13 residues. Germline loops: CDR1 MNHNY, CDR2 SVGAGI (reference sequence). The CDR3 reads CASTGRDNYGYTF. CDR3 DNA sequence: TGTGCCAGCACGGGACGGGATAACTATGGCTACACCTTC.